The clone carrying this T cell receptor (beta chain) appeared many times. Its cognate antigen is unknown. The data were obtained in a study of regulatory T cells in long-lasting Graves disease. Indicated time point: newly diagnosed GD, antithyroid drugs for less than 3 months. There was RNA extracted from PBMCs, and the TCR library was made from it. The TCR beta library used iRepertoire HTBI primers with Arm-PCR amplification of CDR3. From the multiplex PCR reads, TCRdb called clonotypes with MiXCR, one entry per CDR3 protein. The table has 550,000 to 600,000 distinct CDR3 sequences, roughly a sixth seen once. General study findings and limits: Reduced TCR diversity was observed in persistent Graves' patients versus newly diagnosed patients.

In germline, CDR1 is DFQATT, CDR2 SNEGSKA (reference sequence). Deletions cut 3 bases from V and 2 bases from J, with 14 bases between. The CDR3 is made up of 15 amino acids. The same data also contributed to another study, on T cells in Graves' hyperthyroidism and ophthalmopathy.

The source material was peripheral blood mononuclear cells (PBMCs), sampled at new diagnosis, from a patient treated with antithyroid drugs. This TCR was recovered from a man between 18 and 29 years old with Graves disease. V usage is TRBV20-1 and J usage is TRBJ2-1; D remains unclear. The CDR3 bases are TGCAGTGCTAGCCGACCGTTCGGCACCTACAATGAGCAGTTCTTC. It encodes CSASRPFGTYNEQFF.